These T cell receptor beta chains were read from a single sample in a study of shared clonotypes between healthy human individuals. Clones were read by immunoSEQ multiplex PCR, and TCRdb kept only the in-frame ones, dropping some. The top ten hold 1% to 1.5% of the sample, which has about 1,800,000 clones, approximately 95% seen once. Material: naive CD8+ T cells sorted from blood. Receptor source: a man younger than 35 in good health. The CDR3 runs from the conserved cysteine through the conserved F or W. Fields, in order: D gene, V gene, J gene, clone size, CDR3 protein, CDR3 DNA. A D gene is named only where the DNA matches it firmly. Clone size, where shown, is once, few, many, or a class for clones that have expanded.

d_gene: TRBD2; v_gene: TRBV5-1; j_gene: TRBJ2-7; abundance: once; CDR3aa: CASSLAPSGGAPAAYEQYF; CDR3nt: TGCGCCAGCAGCTTGGCGCCTAGCGGGGGGGCGCCGGCCGCCTACGAGCAGTACTTC
d_gene: NA; v_gene: TRBV10-1; j_gene: TRBJ2-2; abundance: NA; CDR3aa: CASAENTGELFF; CDR3nt: TGCGCCAGCGCAGAGAACACCGGGGAGCTGTTTTTT
d_gene: NA; v_gene: TRBV5-1; j_gene: TRBJ1-4; abundance: NA; CDR3aa: CASSLVAPNEKLFF; CDR3nt: TGCGCCAGCAGCTTGGTGGCTCCTAATGAAAAACTGTTTTTT
d_gene: NA; v_gene: TRBV5-1; j_gene: TRBJ2-7; abundance: NA; CDR3aa: CASSFRTSAGYEQYF; CDR3nt: TGCGCCAGCAGCTTTCGGACCTCTGCGGGCTACGAGCAGTACTTC
d_gene: NA; v_gene: TRBV27; j_gene: TRBJ2-7; abundance: NA; CDR3aa: CASSPSTGLRSYEQYF; CDR3nt: TGTGCCAGCAGTCCGTCCACAGGGTTACGCTCCTACGAGCAGTACTTC
d_gene: TRBD1; v_gene: TRBV5-4; j_gene: TRBJ1-5; abundance: NA; CDR3aa: CASSLDRGIGQPQHF; CDR3nt: TGTGCCAGCAGCTTGGACAGGGGAATAGGACAGCCCCAGCATTTT
d_gene: TRBD2; v_gene: TRBV4-1; j_gene: TRBJ2-3; abundance: once; CDR3aa: CASSQVGQGRTSGGTDTQYF; CDR3nt: TGCGCCAGCAGCCAAGTTGGACAGGGACGGACTAGCGGGGGCACAGATACGCAGTATTTT
d_gene: NA; v_gene: TRBV7-6; j_gene: TRBJ1-5; abundance: NA; CDR3aa: CASSLEDSPNQPQHF; CDR3nt: TGTGCCAGCAGCTTAGAGGACAGCCCCAATCAGCCCCAGCATTTT
d_gene: NA; v_gene: TRBV6-1; j_gene: TRBJ2-7; abundance: NA; CDR3aa: CASSPWSGSYEQYF; CDR3nt: TGTGCCAGCAGCCCATGGAGCGGATCCTACGAGCAGTACTTC
d_gene: NA; v_gene: TRBV6-5; j_gene: TRBJ1-2; abundance: NA; CDR3aa: CASSPGDYGYTF; CDR3nt: TGTGCCAGCAGTCCAGGGGACTATGGCTACACCTTC
d_gene: NA; v_gene: TRBV19; j_gene: TRBJ2-7; abundance: NA; CDR3aa: CASSMDREGIYEQYF; CDR3nt: TGTGCCAGTAGTATGGACAGAGAAGGGATCTACGAGCAGTACTTC
d_gene: NA; v_gene: TRBV11-3; j_gene: TRBJ2-1; abundance: NA; CDR3aa: CASSYRDSDNEQFF; CDR3nt: TGTGCCAGCAGCTACCGGGACTCCGACAATGAGCAGTTCTTC
d_gene: NA; v_gene: TRBV27; j_gene: TRBJ2-3; abundance: NA; CDR3aa: CASSLSVLRGTDTQYF; CDR3nt: TGTGCCAGCAGTTTATCGGTACTAAGAGGCACAGATACGCAGTATTTT
d_gene: TRBD1; v_gene: TRBV7-9; j_gene: TRBJ2-5; abundance: once; CDR3aa: CASSLGTGGGETQYF; CDR3nt: TGTGCCAGCAGCTTAGGGACAGGGGGCGGAGAGACCCAGTACTTC
d_gene: TRBD1; v_gene: TRBV28; j_gene: TRBJ2-5; abundance: NA; CDR3aa: CASSTGTGIETQYF; CDR3nt: TGTGCCAGCAGTACGGGGACAGGGATAGAGACCCAGTACTTC
d_gene: NA; v_gene: TRBV28; j_gene: TRBJ2-7; abundance: NA; CDR3aa: CASSLWDRRSPYEQYF; CDR3nt: TGTGCCAGCAGTTTATGGGACCGACGATCTCCCTACGAGCAGTACTTC
d_gene: NA; v_gene: TRBV10-1; j_gene: TRBJ1-1; abundance: once; CDR3aa: CASSETGNTEAFF; CDR3nt: TGCGCCAGCAGTGAAACAGGGAACACTGAAGCTTTCTTT
d_gene: TRBD2; v_gene: TRBV25-1; j_gene: TRBJ2-1; abundance: NA; CDR3aa: CASSEWASGGGNEQFF; CDR3nt: TGTGCCAGCAGTGAATGGGCTAGCGGTGGGGGGAATGAGCAGTTCTTC
d_gene: NA; v_gene: TRBV5-4; j_gene: TRBJ2-7; abundance: NA; CDR3aa: CASSPGRGGTYEQYF; CDR3nt: TGTGCCAGCAGCCCGGGTCGTGGGGGAACCTACGAGCAGTACTTC
d_gene: TRBD2; v_gene: TRBV7-2; j_gene: TRBJ2-1; abundance: NA; CDR3aa: CASSPGTSGSSEQFF; CDR3nt: TGTGCCAGCAGCCCCGGGACTAGCGGGAGTAGCGAGCAGTTCTTC
d_gene: NA; v_gene: TRBV2; j_gene: TRBJ1-1; abundance: NA; CDR3aa: CASSEALRQKNTEAFF; CDR3nt: TGTGCCAGCAGTGAAGCGCTTCGGCAGAAGAACACTGAAGCTTTCTTT
d_gene: NA; v_gene: TRBV27; j_gene: TRBJ2-2; abundance: NA; CDR3aa: CASSSDISANTGELFF; CDR3nt: TGTGCCAGCAGTTCCGACATTTCCGCGAACACCGGGGAGCTGTTTTTT
d_gene: TRBD1; v_gene: TRBV7-9; j_gene: TRBJ2-2; abundance: once; CDR3aa: CASSFLPGQSTGELFF; CDR3nt: TGTGCCAGCAGCTTTCTACCGGGACAGTCCACCGGGGAGCTGTTTTTT
d_gene: NA; v_gene: TRBV4-1; j_gene: TRBJ2-7; abundance: once; CDR3aa: CASSQDEIRRVAYEQYF; CDR3nt: TGCGCCAGCAGCCAAGATGAGATACGCCGGGTAGCCTACGAGCAGTACTTC
d_gene: NA; v_gene: TRBV27; j_gene: TRBJ2-1; abundance: NA; CDR3aa: CASSFSSYNEQFF; CDR3nt: TGTGCCAGCAGTTTTTCCTCCTACAATGAGCAGTTCTTC
d_gene: NA; v_gene: TRBV27; j_gene: TRBJ1-1; abundance: NA; CDR3aa: CASSLSGLNTEAFF; CDR3nt: TGTGCCAGCAGTTTATCCGGCCTGAACACTGAAGCTTTCTTT
d_gene: TRBD1; v_gene: TRBV7-9; j_gene: TRBJ1-4; abundance: NA; CDR3aa: CASSRVGTGGVYEKLFF; CDR3nt: TGTGCCAGCAGCCGAGTCGGGACAGGGGGCGTCTATGAAAAACTGTTTTTT
d_gene: TRBD2; v_gene: TRBV6-1; j_gene: TRBJ2-5; abundance: once; CDR3aa: CASSERTSGRLQETQYF; CDR3nt: TGTGCCAGCAGTGAAAGGACTAGCGGGAGACTACAAGAGACCCAGTACTTC
d_gene: NA; v_gene: TRBV5-3; j_gene: TRBJ2-5; abundance: NA; CDR3aa: CARSLVSSRFEETQYF; CDR3nt: TGTGCCAGAAGCTTGGTCTCTAGCAGGTTTGAAGAGACCCAGTACTTC
d_gene: NA; v_gene: TRBV30; j_gene: TRBJ2-5; abundance: NA; CDR3aa: CAWSVDSKETQYF; CDR3nt: TGTGCCTGGAGTGTAGACTCGAAAGAGACCCAGTACTTC
d_gene: TRBD2; v_gene: TRBV7-9; j_gene: TRBJ2-3; abundance: NA; CDR3aa: CASSFTSVTDTQYF; CDR3nt: TGTGCCAGCAGCTTTACTAGCGTGACAGATACGCAGTATTTT